A selection of T cell receptor beta chains follows, all from one sample in a study of siplizumab effects on memory and regulatory T cells. The assay was immunoSEQ multiplex PCR, and TCRdb's table has in-frame clones only and misses some. The table has roughly 50,000 clones, about 93% seen once. The material sequenced was CD8+ T cells sorted from blood. The receptor source for this set is a human donor in good health. The CDR3 runs from the conserved cysteine through the conserved F or W. D genes are given only for firm matches. Part of the rows lack a size; the others show once, few, many or a class for expanded clones.

clone_size: -; j_call: TRBJ2-1; d_call: -; v_call: TRBV11-2; cdr3_aa: CASSLAANEQFF; cdr3_nt: TGTGCCAGCAGCTTAGCGGCCAATGAGCAGTTCTTC
clone_size: -; j_call: TRBJ2-3; d_call: TRBD1; v_call: TRBV30; cdr3_aa: CAFQISSGGFVTDTQYF; cdr3_nt: TGTGCCTTCCAAATATCTTCAGGGGGATTCGTCACAGATACGCAGTATTTT
clone_size: -; j_call: TRBJ2-3; d_call: -; v_call: TRBV5-6; cdr3_aa: CASSIGTDTQYF; cdr3_nt: TGTGCCAGCAGCATCGGCACAGATACGCAGTATTTT
clone_size: -; j_call: TRBJ2-7; d_call: -; v_call: TRBV7-2; cdr3_aa: CASSAVRGWEQYF; cdr3_nt: TGTGCCAGCAGTGCAGTCAGGGGTTGGGAGCAGTACTTC
clone_size: -; j_call: TRBJ2-5; d_call: -; v_call: TRBV4-1; cdr3_aa: CASSQGRQILETQYF; cdr3_nt: TGCGCCAGCAGCCAAGGTCGACAGATATTAGAGACCCAGTACTTC
clone_size: -; j_call: TRBJ2-7; d_call: -; v_call: TRBV6-1; cdr3_aa: CASRPPGIPYEQYF; cdr3_nt: TGTGCCAGCAGACCCCCCGGGATTCCCTACGAGCAGTACTTC
clone_size: few; j_call: TRBJ2-6; d_call: -; v_call: TRBV28; cdr3_aa: CASSLIKRTQLESGANVLTF; cdr3_nt: TGTGCCAGCAGCCTTATTAAGCGGACCCAGCTTGAATCTGGGGCCAACGTCCTGACTTTC
clone_size: few; j_call: TRBJ2-7; d_call: -; v_call: TRBV28; cdr3_aa: CASSFAHSYEQYF; cdr3_nt: TGTGCCAGCAGTTTCGCTCACTCCTACGAGCAGTACTTC
clone_size: -; j_call: TRBJ1-1; d_call: -; v_call: TRBV6-6; cdr3_aa: CASSPSSWGGNTEAFF; cdr3_nt: TGTGCCAGCAGCCCAAGCTCCTGGGGAGGAAACACTGAAGCTTTCTTT
clone_size: -; j_call: TRBJ2-5; d_call: -; v_call: TRBV4-1; cdr3_aa: CASSQGVKQETQYF; cdr3_nt: TGCGCCAGCAGCCAAGGAGTAAAACAAGAGACCCAGTACTTC
clone_size: -; j_call: TRBJ2-3; d_call: TRBD2; v_call: TRBV28; cdr3_aa: CASSLVRELGDTQYF; cdr3_nt: TGTGCCAGCAGTTTAGTGCGGGAGTTAGGAGATACGCAGTATTTT
clone_size: -; j_call: TRBJ2-3; d_call: -; v_call: TRBV5-5; cdr3_aa: CASSSPGESTDTQYF; cdr3_nt: TGTGCCAGCAGCTCGCCAGGCGAAAGCACAGATACGCAGTATTTT
clone_size: once; j_call: TRBJ2-7; d_call: -; v_call: TRBV5-8; cdr3_aa: CASSLDRDESSYEQYF; cdr3_nt: TGTGCCAGCAGCTTGGACAGGGACGAAAGCTCCTACGAGCAGTACTTC
clone_size: -; j_call: TRBJ2-5; d_call: TRBD2; v_call: TRBV27; cdr3_aa: CASSTIAGGPQETQYF; cdr3_nt: TGTGCCAGCAGTACAATAGCGGGAGGGCCCCAAGAGACCCAGTACTTC
clone_size: -; j_call: TRBJ2-7; d_call: -; v_call: TRBV7-6; cdr3_aa: CASSLDTPSYEQYF; cdr3_nt: TGTGCCAGCAGCTTAGATACTCCATCCTACGAGCAGTACTTC
clone_size: -; j_call: TRBJ1-5; d_call: TRBD1; v_call: TRBV28; cdr3_aa: CASSTSGTGAQPQHF; cdr3_nt: TGTGCCAGCAGCACTAGCGGGACAGGGGCTCAGCCCCAGCATTTT
clone_size: -; j_call: TRBJ2-1; d_call: -; v_call: TRBV6-5; cdr3_aa: CASSYRTDNEQFF; cdr3_nt: TGTGCCAGCAGTTACAGGACTGACAATGAGCAGTTCTTC
clone_size: once; j_call: TRBJ2-1; d_call: -; v_call: TRBV11-2; cdr3_aa: CASSPPGDEQFF; cdr3_nt: TGTGCCAGCAGCCCCCCCGGCGATGAGCAGTTCTTC
clone_size: few; j_call: TRBJ2-7; d_call: -; v_call: TRBV5-1; cdr3_aa: CASSFSVPGGYEQYF; cdr3_nt: TGCGCCAGCAGCTTCTCCGTTCCCGGGGGTTACGAGCAGTACTTC
clone_size: -; j_call: TRBJ2-7; d_call: TRBD1; v_call: TRBV5-6; cdr3_aa: CASNPRTGPYEQYF; cdr3_nt: TGTGCCAGCAACCCAAGGACAGGACCCTACGAGCAGTACTTC
clone_size: -; j_call: TRBJ2-5; d_call: -; v_call: TRBV28; cdr3_aa: CASGEALRPETQYF; cdr3_nt: TGTGCCAGCGGGGAAGCTTTAAGACCCGAGACCCAGTACTTC
clone_size: -; j_call: TRBJ2-2; d_call: -; v_call: TRBV19; cdr3_aa: CASSRFRDLNTGELFF; cdr3_nt: TGTGCCAGTAGTAGGTTCCGGGACTTAAACACCGGGGAGCTGTTTTTT
clone_size: -; j_call: TRBJ2-3; d_call: -; v_call: TRBV5-1; cdr3_aa: CASSNQGGTDTQYF; cdr3_nt: TGCGCCAGCAGCAACCAGGGGGGTACAGATACGCAGTATTTT
clone_size: once; j_call: TRBJ2-1; d_call: TRBD2; v_call: TRBV27; cdr3_aa: CASSDRDYRNEQFF; cdr3_nt: TGTGCCAGCAGTGACCGGGACTACCGCAATGAGCAGTTCTTC
clone_size: -; j_call: TRBJ2-7; d_call: -; v_call: TRBV28; cdr3_aa: CASSPGQYEQYF; cdr3_nt: TGTGCCAGCAGCCCAGGACAGTACGAGCAGTACTTC
clone_size: -; j_call: TRBJ1-4; d_call: -; v_call: TRBV19; cdr3_aa: CASSEGLGEKLFF; cdr3_nt: TGTGCCAGTAGTGAGGGGCTTGGTGAAAAACTGTTTTTT
clone_size: once; j_call: TRBJ2-7; d_call: -; v_call: TRBV9; cdr3_aa: CASSAPTGEQYF; cdr3_nt: TGTGCCAGCAGCGCCCCCACAGGCGAGCAGTACTTC
clone_size: once; j_call: TRBJ2-1; d_call: -; v_call: TRBV5-6; cdr3_aa: CASSLVGSNEQFF; cdr3_nt: TGTGCCAGCAGCTTGGTCGGGTCCAATGAGCAGTTCTTC
clone_size: once; j_call: TRBJ2-1; d_call: -; v_call: TRBV2; cdr3_aa: CATPGTHLDEQFF; cdr3_nt: TGTGCCACTCCCGGGACTCACCTCGATGAGCAGTTCTTC
clone_size: -; j_call: TRBJ1-6; d_call: TRBD1; v_call: TRBV5-1; cdr3_aa: CASSLRQGASSYNSPLHF; cdr3_nt: TGCGCCAGCAGCTTGAGGCAGGGGGCGAGCTCCTATAATTCACCCCTCCACTTT
clone_size: few; j_call: TRBJ2-2; d_call: -; v_call: TRBV6-4; cdr3_aa: CASSTTEAPGELFF; cdr3_nt: TGTGCCAGCAGTACTACAGAGGCCCCCGGGGAGCTGTTTTTT
clone_size: -; j_call: TRBJ2-4; d_call: -; v_call: TRBV12-5; cdr3_aa: CASGFWGGIQYF; cdr3_nt: TGTGCTAGTGGTTTTTGGGGTGGCATTCAGTACTTC
clone_size: once; j_call: TRBJ1-2; d_call: TRBD1; v_call: TRBV27; cdr3_aa: CASSLSAGGHGYTF; cdr3_nt: TGTGCCAGCAGTTTGAGCGCAGGGGGTCATGGCTACACCTTC
clone_size: -; j_call: TRBJ2-6; d_call: -; v_call: TRBV6-1; cdr3_aa: CASSELWWVRVDGESGANVLTF; cdr3_nt: TGTGCCAGCAGTGAACTTTGGTGGGTTAGGGTAGATGGGGAGTCTGGGGCCAACGTCCTGACTTTC
clone_size: -; j_call: TRBJ2-3; d_call: -; v_call: TRBV28; cdr3_aa: CASGPADTRITDTQYF; cdr3_nt: TGTGCCAGCGGTCCAGCGGACACTAGGATCACAGATACGCAGTATTTT